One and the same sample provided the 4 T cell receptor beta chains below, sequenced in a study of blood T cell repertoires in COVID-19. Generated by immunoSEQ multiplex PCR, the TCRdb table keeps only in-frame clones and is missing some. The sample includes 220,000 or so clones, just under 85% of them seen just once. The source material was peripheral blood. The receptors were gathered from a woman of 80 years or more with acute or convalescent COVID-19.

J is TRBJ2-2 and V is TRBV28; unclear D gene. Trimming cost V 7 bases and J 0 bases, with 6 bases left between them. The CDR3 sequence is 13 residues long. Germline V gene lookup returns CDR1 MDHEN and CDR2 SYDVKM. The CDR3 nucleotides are TGTGCCAGCACCTACTCGAACACCGGGGAGCTGTTTTTT. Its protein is CASTYSNTGELFF.

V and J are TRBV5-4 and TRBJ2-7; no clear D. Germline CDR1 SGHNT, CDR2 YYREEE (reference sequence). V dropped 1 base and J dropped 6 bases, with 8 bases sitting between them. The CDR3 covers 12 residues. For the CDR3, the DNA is TGTGCCAGCAGCTTGTCAGTATCCGAGCAGTACTTC. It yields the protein CASSLSVSEQYF.

The CDR3: CSVGTGFTSGANVLTF. The CDR3 DNA is TGCAGCGTTGGGACAGGATTCACCTCTGGGGCCAACGTCCTGACTTTC. This chain uses TRBV29-1 with TRBJ2-6; 7 bases align to TRBD1. J gave up 0 bases and V 4 bases, and 6 bases lay outside the gene matches. The CDR3 covers 16 residues. Looked up from germline, CDR1 is SQVTM and CDR2 is ANQGSEA. The entire variable domain, with the rest obtained from reference TRBV29-1 and TRBJ2-6, is as follows: SAVISQKPSRDICQRGTSLTIQCQVDSQVTMMFWYRQQPGQSLTLIATANQGSEATYESGFVIDKFPISRPNLTFSTLTVSNMSPEDSSIYLCSVGTGFTSGANVLTFGAGSRLTVL.

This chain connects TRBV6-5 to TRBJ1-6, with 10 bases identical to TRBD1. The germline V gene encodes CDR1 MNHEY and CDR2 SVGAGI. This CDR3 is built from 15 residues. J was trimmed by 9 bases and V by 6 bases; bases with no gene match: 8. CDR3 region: CASSVGTGVSSPLHF. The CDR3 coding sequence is TGTGCCAGCAGCGTTGGGACAGGGGTTAGTTCACCCCTCCACTTT.